This passage covers 20 T cell receptor beta chains from one sample sequenced in a study of CD8+CD57+ T cells in acquired aplastic anemia. Previously, flow cytometry had revealed CD8+CD57+ cell expansion in the patients chosen for sequencing. TCR beta VDJ and CDR3 were profiled, and genomic DNA was the template. MiXCR was run by TCRdb on the reads, yielding one entry per CDR3 protein. The data contain approximately 160,000 distinct CDR3 sequences, roughly 50% of them singletons. Specimen: sorted CD4+, CD8+, or CD8+CD57+ T cells (not recorded which) from PBMCs. The receptors were sampled from a human donor with aplastic anemia.

This clonotype was seen ten or more times. The rearrangement uses TRBV15 and TRBJ1-5; D unclear. The CDR3 is made up of 14 amino acids. Per the germline V gene, CDR1 is LNHNV and CDR2 is YYDKDF (reference sequence). The germline V and J ends were trimmed by 5 bases and 7 bases, with 15 bases remaining between them. CDR3: CATSRGSLGQPQHF. The CDR3 bases are TGTGCCACCAGCCGTGGAAGCCTTGGGCAGCCCCAGCATTTT.

This clonotype was observed many times. The genes are TRBV2 and TRBJ1-5; D unclear. V dropped 2 bases and J dropped 7 bases, with 12 bases sitting between them. Germline V gives CDR1 SNHLY, CDR2 FYNNEI. The CDR3 extends over 14 amino acids. CDR3 sequence reads: CASSEQAGRQPQHF. CDR3 sequence (DNA): TGTGCCAGCAGTGAACAGGCCGGGAGACAGCCCCAGCATTTT.

Of note for this clonotype: A much bigger clone sits one base away, suggesting this may be a read error. The genes are TRBV19 and TRBJ2-4; 13 nucleotides agree with TRBD2. The CDR3 totals 18 residues. CDR1 and CDR2 from the germline V gene are LNHDA and SQIVND (reference sequence). In DNA form, the CDR3 reads TGTGCCAGTAGTTCCGGGACTAGCGGGGACCTAGCCAAAAACGTTCAGTACTTC. Its protein is CASSSGTSGDLAKNVQYF. The full variable domain, its missing parts supplied by reference TRBV19 and TRBJ2-4, is DGGITQSPKYLFRKEGQNVTLSCEQNLNHDAMYWYRQDPGQGLRLIYYSQIVNDFQKGDIAEGYSVSREKKESFPLTVTSAQKNPTAFYLCASSSGTSGDLAKNVQYFGAGTRLSVL.

This clonotype was detected a few times. The J gene is TRBJ2-1, the V gene TRBV5-4; D is possibly TRBD2 (5 bases). The CDR3 runs 16 residues. Germline V CDR1 and CDR2: SGHNT, YYREEE (reference sequence). Trimming removed 0 bases at V and 6 bases at J, with 16 bases between. CDR3 sequence: CASSLVGGNSGNEQFF. The CDR3 DNA reads as TGTGCCAGCAGCTTGGTTGGAGGAAACTCCGGCAATGAGCAGTTCTTC.

The rearrangement joins TRBV5-1 to TRBJ1-1; D possibly corresponds to TRBD1 (6 bases). Germline V gene data show CDR1 as SGHRS and CDR2 as YFSETQ. This CDR3 region has 13 residues. V shed 2 bases and J shed 5 bases, with 10 bases lying between them. The CDR3 nucleotides are TGCGCCAGCAGCTTCGAACAGGGAACTGAAGCTTTCTTT. It codes for CASSFEQGTEAFF. The whole variable domain, filled in from reference TRBV5-1 and TRBJ1-1, reads KAGVTQTPRYLIKTRGQQVTLSCSPISGHRSVSWYQQTPGQGLQFLFEYFSETQRNKGNFPGRFSGRQFSNSRSEMNVSTLELGDSALYLCASSFEQGTEAFFGQGTRLTVV.

The chain carries TRBV5-6 and TRBJ2-7; D is perhaps TRBD2 (6 bases). This CDR3 region has 15 residues. Trimming took off 4 bases at V and 2 bases at J, with 16 bases between the two ends. Germline CDR1 SGHDT, CDR2 YYEEEE. The CDR3 spells CASSRRDSGPYEQYV. The CDR3 nucleotides read TGTGCCAGCAGCAGGAGGGATTCTGGACCCTACGAGCAGTACGTC.

V gene TRBV11-3 combines with J gene TRBJ1-1, with 11 nucleotides matching TRBD1. Germline CDR1 is SGHNT and CDR2 is YENEEA. This CDR3 spans 15 amino acids. V lost 4 bases, J lost 4 bases, and 5 bases stayed unmatched. CDR3: CASSYGQGAGTEAFF. For the CDR3, the DNA is TGTGCCAGCAGCTACGGACAGGGGGCAGGCACTGAAGCTTTCTTT.

This clonotype was counted between two and nine times. This chain connects TRBV11-2 to TRBJ2-5; 8 nucleotides match TRBD2. This CDR3 is 15 amino acids long. With V trimmed by 5 bases and J by 0 bases, 5 bases remained unmatched. CDR1 is SGHAT and CDR2 is FQNNGV in the germline V gene. For the CDR3, the DNA is TGTGCCAGCAGCGACGTAGCGGGGTACCAAGAGACCCAGTACTTC. It encodes CASSDVAGYQETQYF.

The chain combines TRBV27 with TRBJ2-6; 8 positions match TRBD2. Germline values: CDR1 MNHEY, CDR2 SMNVEV (reference sequence). This CDR3 is 22 amino acids long. After removal of 0 bases from V and 0 bases from J, the junction contained 16 bases not matched to a gene. In nucleotides, the CDR3 is TGTGCCAGCAGTTTATCCCCCCTTTGGGTGAGCGGGAGATACTCTGGGGCCAACGTCCTGACTTTC. This translates into CASSLSPLWVSGRYSGANVLTF.

This clonotype was observed many times. The rearrangement links TRBV11-3 to TRBJ2-7; 7 bases align to TRBD2. Germline CDR1 is SGHNT and CDR2 is YENEEA. This CDR3 has 15 amino acids. The V segment lost 3 bases and the J segment 6 bases; nucleotides outside the gene matches: 11. CDR3 amino acids: CASSLSSGSASEQYV. The CDR3 coding sequence is TGTGCCAGCAGCTTGTCTAGCGGCTCCGCATCCGAGCAGTACGTC.

This clonotype was counted ten times or more. The chain links TRBV7-9 to TRBJ1-2, with D uncertain. The CDR3 loop spans 17 amino acids. V lost 1 base, J lost 0 bases, and 15 bases lay in between. Looked up from germline, CDR1 is SEHNR and CDR2 is FQNEAQ (reference sequence). The CDR3 region has the DNA TGTGCCAGCAGCTTAGGAGGGATCGAGATAGCTAACTATGGCTACACCTTC. It specifies CASSLGGIEIANYGYTF.

This clonotype was seen only a few times. The genes are TRBV10-3 and TRBJ2-2, with D possibly being TRBD1 or TRBD2 (5 bases each). CDR3 length: 16 amino acids. Germline lookup yields CDR1 ENHRY and CDR2 SYGVKD. The V end was cut by 5 bases, the J end by 0 bases, with 13 bases between. CDR3 sequence reads: CAISRDLPSNTGELFF. Written as DNA, the CDR3 is TGTGCCATCAGTCGGGACCTACCCTCGAACACCGGGGAGCTGTTTTTT.

The J gene is TRBJ2-1, the V gene TRBV25-1, with 11 nucleotides matching TRBD2. Germline V CDR1 and CDR2: MGHDK, SYGVNS. The CDR3 is made up of 15 amino acids. Germline trimming cut 7 bases from V and 7 bases from J; bases unmatched to any gene: 9. In nucleotides, the CDR3 is TGTGCCAGCATTACTACTAGCGGGAGTAGGAATGAGCAGTTCTTC. Translating gives CASITTSGSRNEQFF.

Only a few counts were recorded for this clonotype. Since a much larger clone is just one base distant, this may be a read error. The V gene is TRBV4-2, the J gene TRBJ2-1; TRBD2 agrees at 7 bases. Trimming cost V 6 bases and J 10 bases; bases outside gene matches: 6. This CDR3 has 12 residues. Germline CDR1 LGHNA, CDR2 YNFKEQ. This CDR3 reads CASSSTSFEQFF. CDR3 in DNA: TGTGCCAGCAGTTCGACTAGCTTCGAGCAGTTCTTC.

With regard to this clonotype: At one end the junction does not follow the germline gene, possibly because of a read error. The chain employs TRBV29-1 and TRBJ1-3; D not resolved. The CDR3 spans 11 residues. Germline assignment: CDR1 SQVTM and CDR2 ANQGSEA. CDR3 DNA: TGCAGCGTTGGTGGTGGAGACACCATATATTTT. Amino acid sequence: CSVGGGDTIYF.

Comments on this clonotype: A much larger clone differs from this one at a single base, so this may be a read error. V and J are TRBV12-3 or TRBV12-4 and TRBJ2-2, with 7 bases fitting TRBD1. J lost 1 base, V lost 5 bases, and 7 bases had no gene match. The CDR3 runs 16 residues. This CDR3 reads CASSPGTEVNTGELFF. Written as DNA, the CDR3 is TGTGCCAGCAGTCCCGGGACAGAGGTGAACACCGGGGAGCTGTTTTTT.

This clonotype has ten or more counts. This chain uses TRBV20-1 with TRBJ1-1; no clear D. V shed 2 bases and J shed 0 bases, with 10 bases lying between them. Germline V gene lookup returns CDR1 DFQATT and CDR2 SNEGSKA (reference sequence). CDR3 length: 14 amino acids. CDR3 DNA: TGCAGTGCTAGACCGGGCAGCTTGAACACTGAAGCTTTCTTT. Residues: CSARPGSLNTEAFF.

Many counts were recorded for this clonotype. The rearrangement uses TRBV19 and TRBJ1-2, with a possible D match to TRBD1 (5 bases). CDR1 is LNHDA, CDR2 SQIVND, per germline (reference sequence). V gave up 1 base and J gave up 8 bases, with 11 bases separating them. The CDR3 has 13 residues. The CDR3 sequence is CASSIAVRGGYTF. CDR3 nucleotide sequence: TGTGCCAGTAGTATAGCGGTTAGGGGAGGCTACACCTTC.

The chain combines TRBV24-1 with TRBJ1-2; D possibly corresponds to TRBD1 (5 bases). CDR3 length equals 14 residues. CDR1 and CDR2 (germline): KGHDR, SFDVKD. With 1 base removed from V and 8 bases from J, the gap between germline ends came to 13 bases. This CDR3 reads CATSDFQGIRGYTF. As DNA, the CDR3 is TGTGCCACCAGTGATTTCCAGGGTATCCGCGGCTACACCTTC.

This clonotype was seen many times. V is TRBV6-1 and J is TRBJ2-7; 14 bases agree with TRBD2. J lost 6 bases, V lost 6 bases, and 10 bases had no gene match. The CDR3 is 16 residues long. CDR1 and CDR2 (germline): MNHNS, SASEGT. The CDR3 protein is CASRGTSGGRNLEQYF. The CDR3 DNA sequence: TGTGCCAGCAGAGGGACTAGCGGGGGCCGGAACCTCGAGCAGTACTTC.